This TCR beta chain is from a study of regulatory T cells in long-lasting Graves disease. Study-level points and caveats: Authors noted too few samples as a limitation. Persistent patients shared more public clonotypes (around 3,000) than new patients (approximately 1,000).

This clonotype was detected only once. Its target is not known. A much larger clonotype is one base distant, so this may be a read error. The time point: persistent/refractory GD, antithyroid drugs over 5 years with positive TRAb. Construction of the TCR library relied on RNA isolated from PBMCs. Graves' disease diagnosis was established per American Thyroid Association guidelines. Staff took around 8.6 milliliters of peripheral blood and put it into EDTA tubes. After removal of 3 bases from V and 4 bases from J, the junction contained 10 bases not matched to a gene. Germline V gene lookup returns CDR1 KGHSH and CDR2 LQKENI. This CDR3 has 16 residues. Library construction for TCR beta used iRepertoire HTBI primers and Arm-PCR of CDR3 regions. TCRdb itself ran the multiplex PCR reads through MiXCR, one entry per CDR3 protein. The sample includes almost 350,000 distinct CDR3 sequences, roughly 21% of them seen just once.

Sequencing was performed on peripheral blood mononuclear cells (PBMCs), taken when the disease was refractory, from a patient treated with antithyroid drugs. The chain carries TRBV18 and TRBJ1-1, with 8 nucleotides matching TRBD1. This receptor was obtained from a female donor with Graves disease. CDR3 in amino acids: CASSPRTGNSGTEAFF. CDR3 DNA sequence: TGTGCCAGCTCACCTAGGACAGGGAATAGCGGCACTGAAGCTTTCTTT.